This T cell receptor beta chain is drawn from a study of T cell responses to AZD1222 COVID-19 vaccine. Germline loops: CDR1 SNHLY, CDR2 FYNNEI. V lost 8 bases to trimming and J lost 0 bases, with 5 bases between them. This CDR3 comprises 13 residues. Measured with immunoSEQ multiplex PCR; TCRdb has only the in-frame clones, and not every one. Of about 110,000 clones in the sample, 75% to 90% were seen once. The sample in question was peripheral blood, obtained 28 days after the second AZD1222 dose. This TCR was sampled from an adult who received the AZD1222 COVID-19 vaccine. The gene calls are TRBV2 and TRBJ2-6; D is undetermined. CDR3 region: CASSISGANVLTF. The DNA of the CDR3 is TGTGCCAGCTCTATCTCTGGGGCCAACGTCCTGACTTTC.